This paragraph reports one T cell receptor (beta chain). What it recognizes is unknown. MiXCR was run by TCRdb on the reads, yielding one entry per CDR3 protein. This sample has over 250,000 distinct CDR3 sequences, with around 20% found just once. This sample was taken from a study of T cell repertoires in cytomegalovirus infection. CDR3 length equals 15 residues. CDR1 and CDR2 (germline): SGHTA, FQGNSA. V lost 5 bases and J lost 4, with 17 bases in between. Overall study results and limits: Cumulative frequency (of public TCR beta family members) identified carriers of CMV plus the relevant HLA.

This sequence was found in a human donor in good health (CMV status not recorded). Some clones in this sample may be carry-over from other donors' samples. The sequenced sample was cultured PBMCs, obtained from culture after CMV antigen stimulation. This chain links TRBV7-2 with TRBJ1-2; D is perhaps TRBD1 (5 bases). In DNA form, the CDR3 reads TGTGCCAGCAGCCTGCTAAGAGGGGTTACCTATGGCTACACCTTC. Translating gives CASSLLRGVTYGYTF.